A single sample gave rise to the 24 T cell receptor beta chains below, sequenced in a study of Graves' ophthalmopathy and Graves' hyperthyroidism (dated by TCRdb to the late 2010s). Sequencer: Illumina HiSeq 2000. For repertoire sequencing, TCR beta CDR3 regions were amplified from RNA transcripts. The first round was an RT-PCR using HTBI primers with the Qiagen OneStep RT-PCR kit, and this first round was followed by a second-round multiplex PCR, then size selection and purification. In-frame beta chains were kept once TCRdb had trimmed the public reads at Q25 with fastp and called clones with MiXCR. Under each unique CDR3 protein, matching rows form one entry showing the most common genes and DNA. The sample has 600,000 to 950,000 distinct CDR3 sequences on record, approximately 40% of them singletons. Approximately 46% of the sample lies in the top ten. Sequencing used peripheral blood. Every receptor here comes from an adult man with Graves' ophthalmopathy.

CDR3 in DNA: TGTGCCAGCAGTGAACGGACAGGGCTCTACGAGCAGTACTTC. This sequence encodes CASSERTGLYEQYF. The chain joins TRBV2 to TRBJ2-7; 8 bases agree with TRBD1. V lost 2 bases to trimming and J lost 3 bases; unmatched junction nucleotides: 3. In germline, CDR1 is SNHLY, CDR2 FYNNEI. The CDR3 is 14 amino acids.

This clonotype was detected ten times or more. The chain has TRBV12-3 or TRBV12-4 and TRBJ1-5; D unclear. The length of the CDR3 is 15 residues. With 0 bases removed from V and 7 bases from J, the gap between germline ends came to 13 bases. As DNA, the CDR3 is TGTGCCAGCAGTTTAGCGCATCGGGCCAAGCAGCCCCAGCATTTT. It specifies CASSLAHRAKQPQHF.

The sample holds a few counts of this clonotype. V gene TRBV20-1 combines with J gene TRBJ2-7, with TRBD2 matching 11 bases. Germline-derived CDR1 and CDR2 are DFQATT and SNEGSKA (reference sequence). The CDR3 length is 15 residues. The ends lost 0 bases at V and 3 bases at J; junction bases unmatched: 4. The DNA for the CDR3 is TGCAGTGCTAGAGATCTTACTAGCGGGGGCTACGAGCAGTACTTC. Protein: CSARDLTSGGYEQYF.

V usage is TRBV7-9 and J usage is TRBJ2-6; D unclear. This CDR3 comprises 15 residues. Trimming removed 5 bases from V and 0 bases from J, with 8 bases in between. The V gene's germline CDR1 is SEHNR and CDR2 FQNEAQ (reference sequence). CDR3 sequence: CASSTPDSGANVLTF. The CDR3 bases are TGTGCCAGCAGCACGCCGGACTCTGGGGCCAACGTCCTGACTTTC. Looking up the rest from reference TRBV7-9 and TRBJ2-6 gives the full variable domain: DTGVSQNPRHKITKRGQNVTFRCDPISEHNRLYWYRQTLGQGPEFLTYFQNEAQLEKSRLLSDRFSAERPKGSFSTLEIQRTEQGDSAMYLCASSTPDSGANVLTFGAGSRLTVL.

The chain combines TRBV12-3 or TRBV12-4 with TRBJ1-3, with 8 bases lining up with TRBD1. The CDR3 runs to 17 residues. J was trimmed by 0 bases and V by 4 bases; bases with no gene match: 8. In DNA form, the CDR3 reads TGTGCCAGCAGTTCGAGGACAGGGACGTACTCTGGAAACACCATATATTTT. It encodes CASSSRTGTYSGNTIYF.

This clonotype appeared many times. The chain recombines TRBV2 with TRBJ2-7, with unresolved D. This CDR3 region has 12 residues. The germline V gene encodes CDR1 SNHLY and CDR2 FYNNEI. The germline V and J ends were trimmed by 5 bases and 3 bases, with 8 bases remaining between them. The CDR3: CASSITDYEQYF. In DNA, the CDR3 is TGTGCCAGCAGTATTACAGACTACGAGCAGTACTTC.

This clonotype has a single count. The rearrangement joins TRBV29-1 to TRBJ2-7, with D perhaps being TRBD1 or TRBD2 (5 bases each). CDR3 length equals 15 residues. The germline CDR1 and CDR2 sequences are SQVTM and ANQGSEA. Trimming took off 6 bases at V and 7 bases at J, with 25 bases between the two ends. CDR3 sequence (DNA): TGCAGCGTCGCCCCCTCTGTGGGGGTGGCGAGTGAGCAGTACTTC. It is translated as CSVAPSVGVASEQYF.

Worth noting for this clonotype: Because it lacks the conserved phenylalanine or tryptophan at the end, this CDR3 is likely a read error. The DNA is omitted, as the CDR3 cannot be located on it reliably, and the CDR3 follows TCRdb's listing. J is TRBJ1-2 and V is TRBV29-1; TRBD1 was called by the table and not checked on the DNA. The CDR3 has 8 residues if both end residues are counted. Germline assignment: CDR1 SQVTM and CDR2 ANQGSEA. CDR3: CSVGGTGL.

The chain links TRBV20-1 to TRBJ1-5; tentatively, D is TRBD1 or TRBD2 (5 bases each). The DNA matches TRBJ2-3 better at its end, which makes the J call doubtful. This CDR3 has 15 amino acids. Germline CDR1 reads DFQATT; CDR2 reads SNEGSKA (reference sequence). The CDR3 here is CSASTDLGTTDTQYF. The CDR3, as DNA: TGCAGTGCTAGTACTGATCTGGGGACGACAGATACGCAGTATTTT.

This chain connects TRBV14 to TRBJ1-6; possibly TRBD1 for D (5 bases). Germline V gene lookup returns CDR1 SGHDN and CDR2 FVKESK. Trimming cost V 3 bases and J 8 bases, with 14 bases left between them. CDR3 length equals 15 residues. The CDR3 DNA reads TGTGCCAGCAGCCACATCGGACAAACCTATTCACCCCTCCACTTT. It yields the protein CASSHIGQTYSPLHF.

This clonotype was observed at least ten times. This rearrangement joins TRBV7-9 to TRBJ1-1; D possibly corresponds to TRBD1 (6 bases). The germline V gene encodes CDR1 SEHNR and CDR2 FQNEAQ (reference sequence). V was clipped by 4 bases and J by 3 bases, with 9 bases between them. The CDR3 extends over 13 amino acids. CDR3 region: CASSSSGDTEAFF. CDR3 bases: TGTGCCAGCAGCTCATCAGGGGACACTGAAGCTTTCTTT.

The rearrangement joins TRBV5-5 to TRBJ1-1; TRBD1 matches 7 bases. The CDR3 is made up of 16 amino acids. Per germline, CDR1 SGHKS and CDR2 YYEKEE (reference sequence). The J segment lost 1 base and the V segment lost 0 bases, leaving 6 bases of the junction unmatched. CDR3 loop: CASSLERDSWNTEAFF. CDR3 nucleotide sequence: TGTGCCAGCAGCTTGGAACGGGACAGCTGGAACACTGAAGCTTTCTTT.

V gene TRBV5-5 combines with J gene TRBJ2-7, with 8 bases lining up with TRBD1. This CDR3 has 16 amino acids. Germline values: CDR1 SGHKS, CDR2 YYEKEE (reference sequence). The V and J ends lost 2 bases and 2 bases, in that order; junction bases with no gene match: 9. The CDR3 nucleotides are TGTGCCAGCAGCTTCGATGGACAGGGACGGCCCTACGAGCAGTACTTC. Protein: CASSFDGQGRPYEQYF.

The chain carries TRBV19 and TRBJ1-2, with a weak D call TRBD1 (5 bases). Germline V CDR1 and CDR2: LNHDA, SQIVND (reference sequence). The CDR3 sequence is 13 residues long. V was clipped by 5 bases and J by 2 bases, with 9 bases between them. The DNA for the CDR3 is TGTGCCAGTAGTCCACAGGTGAACTATGGCTACACCTTC. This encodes CASSPQVNYGYTF.

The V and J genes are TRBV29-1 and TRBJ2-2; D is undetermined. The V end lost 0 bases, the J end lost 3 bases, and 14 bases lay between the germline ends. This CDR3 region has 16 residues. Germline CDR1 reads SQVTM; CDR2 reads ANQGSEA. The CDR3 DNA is TGCAGCGTTGAAGACTATGTTGGGGTAGACACCGGGGAGCTGTTTTTT. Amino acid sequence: CSVEDYVGVDTGELFF.

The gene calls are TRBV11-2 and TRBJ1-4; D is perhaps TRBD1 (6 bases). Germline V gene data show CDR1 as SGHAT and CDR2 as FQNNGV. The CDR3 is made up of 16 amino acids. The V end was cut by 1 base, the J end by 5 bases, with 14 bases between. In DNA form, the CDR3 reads TGTGCCAGCAGCTTAGTGTCAGGGGACTGGAATGAAAAACTGTTTTTT. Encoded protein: CASSLVSGDWNEKLFF.

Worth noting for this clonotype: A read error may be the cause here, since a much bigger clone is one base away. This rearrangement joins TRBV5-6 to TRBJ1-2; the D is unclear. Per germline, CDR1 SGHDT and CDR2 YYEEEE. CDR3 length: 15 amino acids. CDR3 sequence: CASSSFGRAIYSYTF. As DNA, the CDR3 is TGTGCCAGCAGCTCCTTCGGTAGGGCGATCTATAGCTACACCTTC.

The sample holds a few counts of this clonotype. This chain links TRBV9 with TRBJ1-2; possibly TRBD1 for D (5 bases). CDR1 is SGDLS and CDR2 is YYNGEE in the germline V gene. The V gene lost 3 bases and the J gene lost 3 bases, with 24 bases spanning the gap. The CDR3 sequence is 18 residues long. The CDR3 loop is CASSAYTPTARGDYGYTF. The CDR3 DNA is TGTGCCAGCAGCGCCTATACGCCGACAGCAAGAGGGGACTATGGCTACACCTTC.

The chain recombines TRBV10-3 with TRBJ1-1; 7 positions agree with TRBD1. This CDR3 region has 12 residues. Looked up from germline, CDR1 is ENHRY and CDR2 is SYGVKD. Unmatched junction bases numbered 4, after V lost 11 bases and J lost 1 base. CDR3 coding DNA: TGTGCCCTCACAGGGGAGAACACTGAAGCTTTCTTT. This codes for CALTGENTEAFF.

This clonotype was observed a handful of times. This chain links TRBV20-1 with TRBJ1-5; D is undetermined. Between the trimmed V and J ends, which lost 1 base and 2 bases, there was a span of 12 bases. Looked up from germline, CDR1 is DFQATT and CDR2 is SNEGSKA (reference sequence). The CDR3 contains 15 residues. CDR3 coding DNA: TGCAGTGCTAGAGGGCAGGCCCGTCGCAATCAGCCCCAGCATTTT. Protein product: CSARGQARRNQPQHF.

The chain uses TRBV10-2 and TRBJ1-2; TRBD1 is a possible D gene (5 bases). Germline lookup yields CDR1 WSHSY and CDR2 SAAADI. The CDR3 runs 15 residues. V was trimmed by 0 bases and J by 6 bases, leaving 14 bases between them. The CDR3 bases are TGCGCCAGCAGTGAGTCATGGGGCAGGGTAGATGGCTACACCTTC. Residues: CASSESWGRVDGYTF.

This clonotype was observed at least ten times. The CDR3 here is CASSRRDRGYYGYTF. The CDR3 region has the DNA TGTGCCAGCAGCCGCCGGGACAGGGGATACTATGGCTACACCTTC. The rearrangement links TRBV7-9 to TRBJ1-2; 10 nucleotides align to TRBD1. This CDR3 has 15 residues. The V gene end was trimmed by 5 bases and the J gene end by 3 bases; junction bases not matched to a gene: 6. From germline, CDR1 is SEHNR and CDR2 FQNEAQ (reference sequence).

The CDR3 nucleotides are TGTGCCAGCAGTGGAAGGGGGGGACAGACCTACGAGCAGTACTTC. Protein: CASSGRGGQTYEQYF. J is TRBJ2-7 and V is TRBV6-1, with D perhaps TRBD1 or TRBD2 (7 bases each). With 4 bases removed from V and 2 bases from J, the gap between germline ends came to 15 bases. CDR3 length: 15 amino acids. Germline CDR1 and CDR2: MNHNS and SASEGT.

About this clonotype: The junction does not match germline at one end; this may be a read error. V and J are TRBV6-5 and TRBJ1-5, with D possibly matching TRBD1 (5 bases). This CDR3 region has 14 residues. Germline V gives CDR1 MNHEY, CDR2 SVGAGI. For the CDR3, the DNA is TGCGCCAGCAGAGATGGGGCGAATGGACAGCCCCAGCATTTT. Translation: CASRDGANGQPQHF.